The present TCR beta chain was sequenced within a study of brain T cells in children with intractable seizures. As for time point: blood from clinic visit 5 months post-surgery; TSC patient then seizure free. Study findings and constraints: Pre-surgery blood may have been undersampled, hiding some clones.

This clone was seen just once. Antigen unknown. Some clones are missing from TCRdb's copy, which holds only in-frame ones; the method was immunoSEQ multiplex PCR. The sample holds under 400,000 clones; roughly 93% are singletons and the top ten take 4.5% to 7%. The specimen was peripheral blood, collected 5 to 6 months after surgery. The sequence was obtained from a boy less than two years old with tuberous sclerosis and intractable seizures.

CDR3 residues: CASSLGRDYYTF. The CDR3 DNA sequence: TGTGCCAGCAGCTTAGGACGGGACTACTACACCTTC. This rearrangement joins TRBV11-3 to TRBJ1-2, with D perhaps TRBD1 (5 bases). CDR3 size: 12 residues. Germline assignment: CDR1 SGHNT and CDR2 YENEEA. Trimming pared 1 base from V and 10 bases from J, leaving 10 bases between.